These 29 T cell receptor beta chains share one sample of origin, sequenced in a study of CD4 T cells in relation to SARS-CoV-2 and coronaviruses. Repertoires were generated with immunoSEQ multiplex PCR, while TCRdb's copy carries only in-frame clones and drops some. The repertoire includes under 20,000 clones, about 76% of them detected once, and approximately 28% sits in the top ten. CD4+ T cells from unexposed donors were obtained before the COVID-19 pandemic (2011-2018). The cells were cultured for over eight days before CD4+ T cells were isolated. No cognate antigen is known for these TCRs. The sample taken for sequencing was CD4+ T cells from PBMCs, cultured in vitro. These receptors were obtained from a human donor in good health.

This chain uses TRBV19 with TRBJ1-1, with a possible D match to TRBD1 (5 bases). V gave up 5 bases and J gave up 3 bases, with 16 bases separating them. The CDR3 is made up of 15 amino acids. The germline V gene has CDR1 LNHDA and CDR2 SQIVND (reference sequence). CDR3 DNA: TGTGCCAGTAGTTTCGGGACGGTGGGGTACACTGAAGCTTTCTTT. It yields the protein CASSFGTVGYTEAFF. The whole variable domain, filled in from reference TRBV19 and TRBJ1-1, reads DGGITQSPKYLFRKEGQNVTLSCEQNLNHDAMYWYRQDPGQGLRLIYYSQIVNDFQKGDIAEGYSVSREKKESFPLTVTSAQKNPTAFYLCASSFGTVGYTEAFFGQGTRLTVV.

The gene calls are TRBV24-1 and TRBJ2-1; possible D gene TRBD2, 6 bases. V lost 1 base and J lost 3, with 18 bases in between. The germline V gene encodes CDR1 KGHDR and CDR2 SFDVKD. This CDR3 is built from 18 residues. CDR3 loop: CATSDFRPLGDFYNEQFF. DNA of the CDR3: TGTGCCACCAGTGATTTCCGACCGCTTGGGGACTTCTACAATGAGCAGTTCTTC.

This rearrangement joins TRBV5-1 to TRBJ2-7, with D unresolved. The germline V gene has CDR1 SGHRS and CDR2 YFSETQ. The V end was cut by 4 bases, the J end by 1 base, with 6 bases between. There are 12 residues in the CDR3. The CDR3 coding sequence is TGCGCCAGCAGCCCGGAATCCTACGAGCAGTACTTC. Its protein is CASSPESYEQYF.

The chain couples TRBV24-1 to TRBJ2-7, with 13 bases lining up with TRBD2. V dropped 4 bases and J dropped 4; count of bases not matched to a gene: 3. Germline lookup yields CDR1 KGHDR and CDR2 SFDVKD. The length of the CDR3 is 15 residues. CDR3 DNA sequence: TGTGCCACCAGTGACCGGACTAGCGGGGGATACGAGCAGTACTTC. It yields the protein CATSDRTSGGYEQYF.

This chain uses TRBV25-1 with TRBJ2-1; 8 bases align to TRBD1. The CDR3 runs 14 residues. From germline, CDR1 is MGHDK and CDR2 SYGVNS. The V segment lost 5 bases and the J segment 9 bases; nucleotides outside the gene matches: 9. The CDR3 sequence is CASSRQGMVGEQFF. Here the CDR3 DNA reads TGTGCCAGCAGTCGACAGGGGATGGTTGGTGAGCAGTTCTTC.

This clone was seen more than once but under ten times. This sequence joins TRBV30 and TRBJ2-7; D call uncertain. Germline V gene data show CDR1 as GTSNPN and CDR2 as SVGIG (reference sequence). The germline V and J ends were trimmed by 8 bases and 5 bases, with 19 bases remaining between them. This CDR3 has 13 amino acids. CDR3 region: CALRKGVVHEQYF. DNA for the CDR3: TGTGCCCTCAGAAAGGGTGTCGTCCACGAGCAGTACTTC.

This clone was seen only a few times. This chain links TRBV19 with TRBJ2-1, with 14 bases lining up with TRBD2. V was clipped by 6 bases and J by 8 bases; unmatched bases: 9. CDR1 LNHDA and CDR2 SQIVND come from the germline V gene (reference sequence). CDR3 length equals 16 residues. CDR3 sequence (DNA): TGTGCCAGTAGGGGGGTTGGACTAGCGGGAGGACATGAGCAGTTCTTC. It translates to CASRGVGLAGGHEQFF.

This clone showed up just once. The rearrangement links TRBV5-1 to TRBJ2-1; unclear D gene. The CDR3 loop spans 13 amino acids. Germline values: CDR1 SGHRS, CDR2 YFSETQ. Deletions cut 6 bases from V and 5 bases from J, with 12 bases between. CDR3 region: CASKLGLNNEQFF. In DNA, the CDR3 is TGCGCCAGCAAATTGGGCCTTAACAATGAGCAGTTCTTC.

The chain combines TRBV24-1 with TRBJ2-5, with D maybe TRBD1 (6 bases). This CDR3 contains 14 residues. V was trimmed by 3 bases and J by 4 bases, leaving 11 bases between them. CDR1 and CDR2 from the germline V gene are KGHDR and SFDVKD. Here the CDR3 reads CATSDTGSVETQYF. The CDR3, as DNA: TGTGCCACCAGTGATACAGGGAGTGTAGAGACCCAGTACTTC.

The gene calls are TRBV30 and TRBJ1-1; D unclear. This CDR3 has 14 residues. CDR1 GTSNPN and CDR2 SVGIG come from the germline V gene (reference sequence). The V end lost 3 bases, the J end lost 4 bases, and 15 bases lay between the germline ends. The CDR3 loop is CAWSPGGPGTEAFF. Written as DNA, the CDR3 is TGTGCCTGGAGCCCCGGAGGGCCCGGCACTGAAGCTTTCTTT.

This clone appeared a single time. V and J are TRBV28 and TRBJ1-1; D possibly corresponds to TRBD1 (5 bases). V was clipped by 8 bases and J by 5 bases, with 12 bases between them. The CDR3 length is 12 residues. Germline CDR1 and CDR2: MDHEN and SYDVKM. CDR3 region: CASLEGRTEAFF. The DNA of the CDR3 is TGTGCCAGCTTAGAGGGGCGAACTGAAGCTTTCTTT.

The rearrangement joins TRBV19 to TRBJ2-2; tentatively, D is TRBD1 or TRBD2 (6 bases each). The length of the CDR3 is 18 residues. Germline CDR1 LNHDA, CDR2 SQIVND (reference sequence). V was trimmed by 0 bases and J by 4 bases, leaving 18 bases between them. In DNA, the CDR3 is TGTGCCAGTAGTATAGATGAATATGGGGGGCTGGGCACCGGGGAGCTGTTTTTT. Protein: CASSIDEYGGLGTGELFF.

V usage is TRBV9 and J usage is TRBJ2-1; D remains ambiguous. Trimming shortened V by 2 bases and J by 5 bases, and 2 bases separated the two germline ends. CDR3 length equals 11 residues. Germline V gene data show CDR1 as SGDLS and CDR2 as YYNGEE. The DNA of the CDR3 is TGTGCCAGCAGCGTCGACAATGAGCAGTTCTTC. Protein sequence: CASSVDNEQFF.

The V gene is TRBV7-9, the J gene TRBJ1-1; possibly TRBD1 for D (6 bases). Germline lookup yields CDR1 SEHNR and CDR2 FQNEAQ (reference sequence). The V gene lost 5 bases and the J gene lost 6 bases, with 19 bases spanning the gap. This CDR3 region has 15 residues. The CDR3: CASSPRNRVVPEAFF. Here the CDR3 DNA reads TGTGCCAGCAGCCCTCGGAACAGGGTGGTCCCTGAAGCTTTCTTT.

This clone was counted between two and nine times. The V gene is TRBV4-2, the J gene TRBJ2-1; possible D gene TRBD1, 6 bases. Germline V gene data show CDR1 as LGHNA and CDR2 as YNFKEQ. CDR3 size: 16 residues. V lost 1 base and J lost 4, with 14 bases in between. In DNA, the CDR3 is TGTGCCAGCAGCCAAGCCGCGGTTCAGGGGTACAATGAGCAGTTCTTC. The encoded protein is CASSQAAVQGYNEQFF.

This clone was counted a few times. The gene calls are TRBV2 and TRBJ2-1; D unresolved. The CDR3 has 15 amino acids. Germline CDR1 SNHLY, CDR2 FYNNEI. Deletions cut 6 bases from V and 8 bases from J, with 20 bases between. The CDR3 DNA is TGTGCCAGCAGGCCCGCGAGGTTAGAAGAGGATGAGCAGTTCTTC. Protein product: CASRPARLEEDEQFF. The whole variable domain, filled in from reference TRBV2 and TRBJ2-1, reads EPEVTQTPSHQVTQMGQEVILRCVPISNHLYFYWYRQILGQKVEFLVSFYNNEISEKSEIFDDQFSVERPDGSNFTLKIRSTKLEDSAMYFCASRPARLEEDEQFFGPGTRLTVL.

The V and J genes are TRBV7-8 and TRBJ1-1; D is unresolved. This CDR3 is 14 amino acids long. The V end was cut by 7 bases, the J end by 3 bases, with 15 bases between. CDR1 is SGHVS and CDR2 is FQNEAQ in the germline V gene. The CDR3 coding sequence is TGTGCCAGCAACGAAGGACGGAGAGACACTGAAGCTTTCTTT. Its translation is CASNEGRRDTEAFF.

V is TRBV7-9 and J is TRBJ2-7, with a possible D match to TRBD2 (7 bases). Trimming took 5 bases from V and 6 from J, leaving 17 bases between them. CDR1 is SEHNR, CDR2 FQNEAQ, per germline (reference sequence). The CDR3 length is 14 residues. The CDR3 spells CASSEQGGLLEQYF. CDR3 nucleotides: TGTGCCAGCAGCGAACAGGGAGGGCTCCTCGAGCAGTACTTC.

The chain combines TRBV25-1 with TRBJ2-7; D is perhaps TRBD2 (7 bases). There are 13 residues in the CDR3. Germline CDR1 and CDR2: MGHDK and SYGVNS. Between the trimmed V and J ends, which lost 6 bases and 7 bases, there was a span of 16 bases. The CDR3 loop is CASRTEGGREQYF. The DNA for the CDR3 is TGTGCCAGCAGGACTGAGGGGGGGAGGGAGCAGTACTTC.

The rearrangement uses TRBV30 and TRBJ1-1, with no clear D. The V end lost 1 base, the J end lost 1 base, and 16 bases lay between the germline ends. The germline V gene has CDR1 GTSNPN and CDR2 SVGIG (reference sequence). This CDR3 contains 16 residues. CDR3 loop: CAWSGELGTRNTEAFF. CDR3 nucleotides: TGTGCCTGGAGTGGGGAACTCGGTACGAGGAACACTGAAGCTTTCTTT.

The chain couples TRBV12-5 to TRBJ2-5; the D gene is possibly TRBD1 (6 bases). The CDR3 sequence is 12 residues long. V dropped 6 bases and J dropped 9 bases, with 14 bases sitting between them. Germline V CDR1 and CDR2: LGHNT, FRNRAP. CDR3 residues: CASGRQVEAQYF. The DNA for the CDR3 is TGTGCTAGTGGCCGACAGGTGGAGGCCCAGTACTTC.

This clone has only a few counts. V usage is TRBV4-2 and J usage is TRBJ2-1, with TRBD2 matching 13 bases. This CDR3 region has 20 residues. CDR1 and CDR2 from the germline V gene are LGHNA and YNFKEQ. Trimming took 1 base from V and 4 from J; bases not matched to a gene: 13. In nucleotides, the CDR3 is TGTGCCAGCAGCCAAGGAAGAATGACGGGGACTAGCGGGATATACAATGAGCAGTTCTTC. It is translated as CASSQGRMTGTSGIYNEQFF.

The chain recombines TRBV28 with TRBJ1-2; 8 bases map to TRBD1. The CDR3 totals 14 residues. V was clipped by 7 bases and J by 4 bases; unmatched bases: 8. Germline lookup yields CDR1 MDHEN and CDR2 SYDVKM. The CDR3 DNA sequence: TGTGCCAGCAATCAGGGGGCAATGGTCTATGGCTACACCTTC. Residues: CASNQGAMVYGYTF.

The CDR3, as DNA: TGTGCCTCCTCGGGGCAGGGGGCACGTGAGCAGTTCTTC. Protein product: CASSGQGAREQFF. The chain employs TRBV19 and TRBJ2-1; 8 nucleotides line up with TRBD1. V was clipped by 11 bases and J by 9 bases; unmatched bases: 12. The germline CDR1 and CDR2 sequences are LNHDA and SQIVND (reference sequence). The CDR3 length is 13 residues.

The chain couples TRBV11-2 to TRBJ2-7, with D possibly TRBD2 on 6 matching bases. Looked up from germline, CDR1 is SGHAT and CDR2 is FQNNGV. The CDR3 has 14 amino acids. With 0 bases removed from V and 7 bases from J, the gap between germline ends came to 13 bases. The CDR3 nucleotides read TGTGCCAGCAGCTTAGATATAGCGGTGGGGGAGCAGTACTTC. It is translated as CASSLDIAVGEQYF.

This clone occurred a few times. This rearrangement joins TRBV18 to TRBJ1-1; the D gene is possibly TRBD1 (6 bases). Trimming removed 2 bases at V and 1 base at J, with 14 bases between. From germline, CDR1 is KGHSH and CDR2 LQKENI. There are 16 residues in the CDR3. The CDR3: CASSPMLDSENTEAFF. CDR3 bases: TGTGCCAGCTCACCAATGTTGGACAGTGAGAACACTGAAGCTTTCTTT.

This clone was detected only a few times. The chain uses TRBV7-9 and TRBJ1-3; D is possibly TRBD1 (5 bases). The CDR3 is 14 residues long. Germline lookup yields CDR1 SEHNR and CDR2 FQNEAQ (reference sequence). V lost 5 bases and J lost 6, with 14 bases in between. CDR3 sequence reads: CASSTMTVPNTIYF. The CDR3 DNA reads TGTGCCAGCAGCACCATGACAGTTCCAAACACCATATATTTT.

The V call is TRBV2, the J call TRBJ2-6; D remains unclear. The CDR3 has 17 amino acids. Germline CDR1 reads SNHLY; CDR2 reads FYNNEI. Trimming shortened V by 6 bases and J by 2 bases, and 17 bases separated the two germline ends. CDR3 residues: CASSPYRPATGANVLTF. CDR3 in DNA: TGTGCCAGCAGCCCTTATAGACCCGCGACTGGGGCCAACGTCCTGACTTTC. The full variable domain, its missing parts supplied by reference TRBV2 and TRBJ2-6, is EPEVTQTPSHQVTQMGQEVILRCVPISNHLYFYWYRQILGQKVEFLVSFYNNEISEKSEIFDDQFSVERPDGSNFTLKIRSTKLEDSAMYFCASSPYRPATGANVLTFGAGSRLTVL.

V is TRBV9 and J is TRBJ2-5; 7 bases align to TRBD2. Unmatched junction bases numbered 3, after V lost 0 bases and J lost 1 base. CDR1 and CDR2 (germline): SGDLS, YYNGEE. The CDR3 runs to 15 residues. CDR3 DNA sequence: TGTGCCAGCAGCGTAGTGGGAGGGATCCAAGAGACCCAGTACTTC. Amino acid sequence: CASSVVGGIQETQYF.